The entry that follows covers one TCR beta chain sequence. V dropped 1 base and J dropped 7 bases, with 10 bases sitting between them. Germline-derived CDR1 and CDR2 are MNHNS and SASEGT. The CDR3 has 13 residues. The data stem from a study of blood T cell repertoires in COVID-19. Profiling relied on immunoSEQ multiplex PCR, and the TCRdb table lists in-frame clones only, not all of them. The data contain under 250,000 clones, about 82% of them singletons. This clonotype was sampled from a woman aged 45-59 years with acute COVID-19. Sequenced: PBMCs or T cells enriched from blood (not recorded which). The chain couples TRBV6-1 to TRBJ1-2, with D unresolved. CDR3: CASSEVERGGYTF. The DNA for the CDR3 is TGTGCCAGCAGTGAAGTGGAACGGGGTGGCTACACCTTC.